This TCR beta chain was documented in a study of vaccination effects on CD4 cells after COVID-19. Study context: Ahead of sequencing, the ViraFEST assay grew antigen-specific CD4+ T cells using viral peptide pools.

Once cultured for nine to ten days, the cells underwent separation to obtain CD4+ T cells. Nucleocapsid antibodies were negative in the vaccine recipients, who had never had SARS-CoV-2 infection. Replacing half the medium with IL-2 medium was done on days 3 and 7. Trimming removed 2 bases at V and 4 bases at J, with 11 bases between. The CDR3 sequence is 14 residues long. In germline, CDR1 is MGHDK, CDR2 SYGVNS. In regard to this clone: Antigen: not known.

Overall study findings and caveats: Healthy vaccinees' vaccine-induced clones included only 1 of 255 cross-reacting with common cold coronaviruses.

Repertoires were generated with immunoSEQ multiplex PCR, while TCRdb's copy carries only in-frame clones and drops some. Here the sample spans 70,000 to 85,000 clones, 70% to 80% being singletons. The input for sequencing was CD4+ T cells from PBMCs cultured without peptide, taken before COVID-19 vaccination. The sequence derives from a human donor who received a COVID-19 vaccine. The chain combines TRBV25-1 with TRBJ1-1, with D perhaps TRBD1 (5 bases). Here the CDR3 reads CASSEQGWGTEAFF. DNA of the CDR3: TGTGCCAGCAGTGAACAGGGTTGGGGCACTGAAGCTTTCTTT.